These 31 T cell receptor beta chains were sequenced from one sample in a study of glioma-infiltrating T cells after dendritic cell vaccination. The data were produced by immunoSEQ multiplex PCR, yet TCRdb's version contains in-frame clones alone and is incomplete. In the table there are tens of thousands of clones, about 85% of which are singletons. Specimen: blood, collected before dendritic cell vaccination. These receptors all come from a human donor with glioblastoma.

The chain is built from TRBV6-5 and TRBJ2-3, with unresolved D. CDR1 and CDR2 from the germline V gene are MNHEY and SVGAGI. V shed 5 bases and J shed 4 bases, with 16 bases lying between them. This CDR3 contains 15 residues. The CDR3 is CASSKEGGWADTQYF. The CDR3 DNA follows: TGTGCCAGCAGTAAGGAAGGCGGTTGGGCAGATACGCAGTATTTT.

This rearrangement joins TRBV5-1 to TRBJ2-5, with D perhaps TRBD1 (5 bases). Germline V gene sequence: CDR1 SGHRS, CDR2 YFSETQ. Between the trimmed V and J ends, which lost 1 base and 5 bases, there was a span of 12 bases. The CDR3 totals 14 residues. CDR3 amino acids: CASSLLVPGETQYF. In DNA form, the CDR3 reads TGCGCCAGCAGCTTGTTGGTTCCAGGGGAGACCCAGTACTTC.

The V gene is TRBV6-1, the J gene TRBJ1-6; 9 bases agree with TRBD1. Per the germline V gene, CDR1 is MNHNS and CDR2 is SASEGT. V shed 5 bases and J 6 bases; nucleotides not matched to a gene: 5. CDR3 length: 15 residues. The CDR3 is CASSLQGAGNSPLHF. The DNA of the CDR3 is TGTGCCAGCAGTTTACAGGGGGCGGGTAATTCACCCCTCCACTTT.

The genes are TRBV6-6 and TRBJ2-7; D gene uncertain. The germline V gene has CDR1 MNHNY and CDR2 SVGAGI (reference sequence). V was pared by 6 bases and J by 4 bases, with 7 bases between. This CDR3 region has 11 residues. The CDR3 region has the DNA TGTGCCAGCAGCCCTCAGTACGAGCAGTACTTC. This encodes CASSPQYEQYF.

The rearrangement links TRBV13 to TRBJ2-7; D gene unclear. The germline V and J ends were trimmed by 4 bases and 7 bases, with 20 bases remaining between them. The germline V gene encodes CDR1 PRHDT and CDR2 FYEKMQ (reference sequence). This CDR3 has 15 residues. The CDR3 spells CASSSPNRFLREQYF. DNA of the CDR3: TGTGCCAGCAGCTCCCCCAACAGATTTCTTCGGGAGCAGTACTTC.

V usage is TRBV4-1 and J usage is TRBJ2-1; TRBD1 agrees at 10 bases. From germline, CDR1 is MGHRA and CDR2 YSYEKL. Trimming at V came to 1 base and at J to 1 base, leaving 7 bases not matched to a gene. This CDR3 has 18 residues. The DNA of the CDR3 is TGCGCCAGCAGCCAAGGACAGGGGGCAGGGAGGTCCTACAATGAGCAGTTCTTC. Translated, it gives CASSQGQGAGRSYNEQFF.

The rearrangement joins TRBV2 to TRBJ1-1; no reliable D call. V was trimmed by 8 bases and J by 0 bases, leaving 10 bases between them. The CDR3 sequence is 13 residues long. In germline, CDR1 is SNHLY, CDR2 FYNNEI. The CDR3 here is CASRRDMNTEAFF. The CDR3 DNA reads as TGTGCCAGCCGGCGGGATATGAACACTGAAGCTTTCTTT.

This clone appeared a single time. The rearrangement uses TRBV11-2 and TRBJ2-1; 8 bases fit TRBD1. This CDR3 spans 14 amino acids. The V and J ends lost 0 bases and 8 bases, in that order; junction bases with no gene match: 3. Germline V gene data show CDR1 as SGHAT and CDR2 as FQNNGV. CDR3 DNA: TGTGCCAGCAGCTTAGAGCCGGGACAGGATGAGCAGTTCTTC. Translation: CASSLEPGQDEQFF.

This clone has just one count. DNA of the CDR3: TGTGCCAGCAGTGAGCCCGGGACTAGCGGGAGGGCCTACGAGCAGTACTTC. Amino acid sequence: CASSEPGTSGRAYEQYF. The chain uses TRBV25-1 and TRBJ2-7; TRBD2 matches at 16 bases. Trimming removed 3 bases from V and 2 bases from J; junction bases left unmatched: 4. CDR1 and CDR2 from the germline V gene are MGHDK and SYGVNS. This CDR3 comprises 17 residues.

This clone turned up a few times. The chain has TRBV5-6 and TRBJ2-7; D gene unclear. This CDR3 is built from 12 residues. CDR1 and CDR2 from the germline V gene are SGHDT and YYEEEE. The V and J ends lost 5 bases and 3 bases respectively, with 9 bases between them. Here the CDR3 DNA reads TGTGCCAGCAGTTACACAAACTACGAGCAGTACTTC. This codes for CASSYTNYEQYF.

The chain recombines TRBV19 with TRBJ1-2, with 7 bases aligning to TRBD1. This CDR3 is built from 15 residues. V trimming: 1 base; J trimming: 6 bases; junction bases outside the gene matches: 8. In germline, CDR1 is LNHDA, CDR2 SQIVND (reference sequence). CDR3 protein: CASSIVVGGFDGYTF. The CDR3 nucleotides are TGTGCCAGTAGTATAGTGGTAGGGGGCTTCGATGGCTACACCTTC.

This chain connects TRBV27 to TRBJ2-2; a weak D match, TRBD2 (5 bases). From germline, CDR1 is MNHEY and CDR2 SMNVEV (reference sequence). V was clipped by 4 bases and J by 8 bases, with 17 bases between them. The CDR3 has 15 amino acids. The CDR3 here is CASSSPVFGKGELFF. In DNA form, the CDR3 reads TGTGCCAGCAGTTCACCCGTCTTCGGGAAGGGGGAGCTGTTTTTT.

The chain links TRBV7-2 to TRBJ1-4, with a weak D call TRBD1 (5 bases). CDR1 is SGHTA, CDR2 FQGNSA, per germline. Deletions cut 4 bases from V and 8 bases from J, with 20 bases between. The length of the CDR3 is 16 residues. CDR3 coding DNA: TGTGCCAGCAGCTCCCAGAGCGGGGGAGGGAGGGAAAAACTGTTTTTT. Protein: CASSSQSGGGREKLFF.

V usage is TRBV30 and J usage is TRBJ1-4; D ambiguous. Trimming cost V 3 bases and J 7 bases, with 9 bases left between them. The germline V gene has CDR1 GTSNPN and CDR2 SVGIG (reference sequence). This CDR3 is 12 amino acids long. DNA of the CDR3: TGTGCCTGGAGCCCCCGAGGTGAAAAACTGTTTTTT. Protein product: CAWSPRGEKLFF.

The chain combines TRBV30 with TRBJ2-7, with 9 positions matching TRBD1. Germline V gene data show CDR1 as GTSNPN and CDR2 as SVGIG (reference sequence). The CDR3 is 13 amino acids. The J segment lost 7 bases and the V segment lost 7 bases, leaving 11 bases of the junction unmatched. CDR3 coding DNA: TGTGCCTCCGCCGGGACAGGGTATGGTGAGCAGTACTTC. Translated, it gives CASAGTGYGEQYF.

This clone turned up a few times. V is TRBV4-2 and J is TRBJ1-5, with D hard to call. Trimming pared 0 bases from V and 4 bases from J, leaving 4 bases between. The CDR3 covers 13 residues. CDR1 is LGHNA and CDR2 is YNFKEQ in the germline V gene. The CDR3 DNA reads TGTGCCAGCAGCCAAGAGACAAATCAGCCCCAGCATTTT. Protein sequence: CASSQETNQPQHF.

This clone was detected only once. J is TRBJ2-1 and V is TRBV10-2; D unclear. Trimming took off 3 bases at V and 0 bases at J, with 9 bases between the two ends. This CDR3 is built from 15 residues. Germline loops: CDR1 WSHSY, CDR2 SAAADI. DNA for the CDR3: TGCGCCAGCAGTGAACCCAGAAGCTCCTACAATGAGCAGTTCTTC. Its protein is CASSEPRSSYNEQFF.

The J gene is TRBJ2-7, the V gene TRBV18, with TRBD1 identical over 7 bases. Germline V gene lookup returns CDR1 KGHSH and CDR2 LQKENI. The junction had 8 bases not matched to a gene; V was cut back by 10 bases and J by 2 bases. The CDR3 is 13 residues long. CDR3 bases: TGTGCCACCCACCGGGACAGCACCTACGAGCAGTACTTC. It encodes CATHRDSTYEQYF. Together with reference TRBV18 and TRBJ2-7, the CDR3 gives the full variable domain: NAGVMQNPRHLVRRRGQEARLRCSPMKGHSHVYWYRQLPEEGLKFMVYLQKENIIDESGMPKERFSAEFPKEGPSILRIQQVVRGDSAAYFCATHRDSTYEQYFGPGTRLTVT.

This clone was recorded once. An end of the junction differs from the germline gene, which may be a read error. The chain uses TRBV6-5 and TRBJ2-7, with D possibly being TRBD1 (6 bases). CDR1 and CDR2 (germline): MNHEY, SVGAGI. The CDR3 consists of 12 residues. The CDR3 coding sequence is TGTGCCAGCAGTGATCATCCCGGGACAAGGGCCTTC. Translating it yields CASSDHPGTRAF.

Here the CDR3 DNA reads TGTGCCAGCAGCCCCCCCCAGGCCAGGGGGAACACTGAAGCTTTCTTT. It codes for CASSPPQARGNTEAFF. The genes are TRBV13 and TRBJ1-1; the D gene is possibly TRBD1 (6 bases). Trimming pared 5 bases from V and 1 base from J, leaving 17 bases between. CDR1 PRHDT and CDR2 FYEKMQ come from the germline V gene (reference sequence). This CDR3 comprises 16 residues.

The chain has TRBV11-2 and TRBJ2-2, with D perhaps TRBD1 (6 bases). CDR1 and CDR2 (germline): SGHAT, FQNNGV. The CDR3 consists of 15 residues. V was cut by 3 bases and J by 6 bases, with 14 bases left in between. This CDR3 is CASSFAQGLSGELFF. CDR3 DNA sequence: TGTGCCAGCAGCTTCGCACAGGGATTGTCCGGGGAGCTGTTTTTT.

As DNA, the CDR3 is TGTGCCAGCAGCTTGGGACAGCCCGATGAAAAACTGTTTTTT. This encodes CASSLGQPDEKLFF. The chain couples TRBV5-6 to TRBJ1-4; possible D gene TRBD1, 5 bases. The germline CDR1 and CDR2 sequences are SGHDT and YYEEEE. With 0 bases removed from V and 6 bases from J, the gap between germline ends came to 9 bases. The CDR3 has 14 residues. Variable domain in full (rest from reference TRBV5-6 and TRBJ1-4): DAGVTQSPTHLIKTRGQQVTLRCSPKSGHDTVSWYQQALGQGPQFIFQYYEEEERQRGNFPDRFSGHQFPNYSSELNVNALLLGDSALYLCASSLGQPDEKLFFGSGTQLSVL.

The V and J genes are TRBV4-1 and TRBJ2-5; a weak D match, TRBD1 (5 bases). The J call may not be correct, given that the DNA end is closer to TRBJ2-7. The length of the CDR3 is 15 residues. Germline V gene data show CDR1 as MGHRA and CDR2 as YSYEKL. The DNA of the CDR3 is TGCGCCAGCAGGCAGTCAGGGCCAGGCTCCTACGAGCAGTACTTC. Protein product: CASRQSGPGSYEQYF.

The chain couples TRBV18 to TRBJ1-1; D uncertain. The CDR3 consists of 15 residues. CDR1 KGHSH and CDR2 LQKENI come from the germline V gene. Trimming took 0 bases from V and 1 from J, leaving 9 bases between them. The CDR3 is CASSPPQPWNTEAFF. The CDR3 coding sequence is TGTGCCAGCTCACCACCACAGCCCTGGAACACTGAAGCTTTCTTT.

In its sample, this clone was seen once. CDR3 residues: CAWSNNRVAKNIQYF. In DNA form, the CDR3 reads TGTGCCTGGAGTAACAACAGGGTAGCCAAAAACATTCAGTACTTC. This chain connects TRBV30 to TRBJ2-4, with a possible D match to TRBD1 (6 bases). V was clipped by 2 bases and J by 0 bases, with 11 bases between them. Germline V gene sequence: CDR1 GTSNPN, CDR2 SVGIG (reference sequence). The CDR3 is 15 amino acids.

This clone was recorded once. The V call is TRBV5-4, the J call TRBJ2-5; maybe TRBD2 (5 bases). CDR1 SGHNT and CDR2 YYREEE come from the germline V gene (reference sequence). Trimming stripped 0 bases from V and 4 bases from J, with 10 bases between. The CDR3 totals 14 residues. The CDR3 bases are TGTGCCAGCAGCTTGGGGTATGGGAGAGAGACCCAGTACTTC. It specifies CASSLGYGRETQYF. Full variable domain (remainder filled in from reference TRBV5-4 and TRBJ2-5): ETGVTQSPTHLIKTRGQQVTLRCSSQSGHNTVSWYQQALGQGPQFIFQYYREEENGRGNFPPRFSGLQFPNYSSELNVNALELDDSALYLCASSLGYGRETQYFGPGTRLLVL.

The V and J genes are TRBV9 and TRBJ2-2, with 8 bases identical to TRBD2. The germline gives CDR1 SGDLS, CDR2 YYNGEE. The CDR3 runs to 15 residues. With V trimmed by 6 bases and J by 4 bases, 8 bases remained unmatched. In DNA, the CDR3 is TGTGCCAGCACGCCAGCGGGGGCCCTCACCGGGGAGCTGTTTTTT. It yields the protein CASTPAGALTGELFF.

This chain connects TRBV29-1 to TRBJ1-5; 8 bases line up with TRBD1. The CDR3 loop spans 13 amino acids. Per the germline V gene, CDR1 is SQVTM and CDR2 is ANQGSEA. V shed 5 bases, J shed 5 bases, and the junction held 5 bases outside the gene matches. The CDR3 protein is CSVRTTGDQPQHF. DNA for the CDR3: TGCAGCGTTAGGACGACAGGGGATCAGCCCCAGCATTTT.

The chain has TRBV30 and TRBJ2-5; 8 nucleotides line up with TRBD2. The end of the DNA fits TRBJ2-7 better, so the J call may be wrong. CDR3 length equals 16 residues. CDR1 GTSNPN and CDR2 SVGIG come from the germline V gene (reference sequence). CDR3 nucleotides: TGTGCCTGGTTGGGACGGGGGGGAGGGCCGGGAGGCGAGCAGTACTTC. This codes for CAWLGRGGGPGGEQYF.

The chain carries TRBV7-9 and TRBJ2-1; 11 positions match TRBD2. The CDR3 runs 17 residues. The V gene's germline CDR1 is SEHNR and CDR2 FQNEAQ (reference sequence). With 4 bases clipped from V and 4 bases from J, the junction kept 9 bases outside the gene matches. The CDR3 DNA reads TGTGCCAGCAGCTCGACCCGGACTAGCGGGTCTTACAATGAGCAGTTCTTC. Its translation: CASSSTRTSGSYNEQFF.

CDR3: CASSQEPRGHEQFF. DNA for the CDR3: TGTGCCAGCAGCCAAGAGCCTAGAGGCCATGAGCAGTTCTTC. The chain has TRBV4-2 and TRBJ2-1, with D unclear. There are 14 residues in the CDR3. Per germline, CDR1 LGHNA and CDR2 YNFKEQ. V was clipped by 0 bases and J by 8 bases, with 11 bases between them.